The clone carrying this TCR beta chain is a singleton in its sample. There are 14 residues in the CDR3. V lost 2 bases, J lost 3 bases, and 11 bases lay in between. In germline, CDR1 is MNHEY, CDR2 SMNVEV (reference sequence). One Seattle source followed patients from active infection through their disease course. The data are from a study of blood T cell repertoires in COVID-19. Original data processing: Cell counts per sample came from amplifying reference gene primers. Generated by immunoSEQ multiplex PCR, the TCRdb table keeps only in-frame clones and is missing some. That table supplies the V and J calls and clone size; D and trimming were determined from the DNA. The repertoire holds 300,000 to 350,000 clones, around 90% seen once, with roughly 7% in the top ten.

The V gene is TRBV27, the J gene TRBJ2-7; D not resolved. The TCR comes from a woman aged 25 to 45 with COVID-19, enrolled during active disease. Material for sequencing was peripheral blood. The CDR3 loop is CASSLNTVGYEQYF. The CDR3 nucleotides are TGTGCCAGCAGTTTAAATACAGTGGGCTACGAGCAGTACTTC.